This TCR beta chain originates from a study of T-cell reconstitution after alpha-beta-depleted transplantation in children. Broader study findings: In patients about two months after transplant, alpha-beta T cells reportedly arose from several hundred expanded graft clones. Recipient T cells and thymic progenitors that survived gave rise to the high TCRbeta diversity observed at day 60 in some patients. One year after transplant, T-cell counts and diversity came mostly from newly produced T cells.

This CDR3 contains 12 residues. From germline, CDR1 is MNHNS and CDR2 SASEGT. V dropped 3 bases and J dropped 4 bases, with 4 bases sitting between them. Molecular barcoding with unique molecular identifiers was used for the TCRbeta library. TCRdb re-called the PCR reads through MiXCR, storing one row per CDR3 protein. The sample has about 110,000 distinct CDR3 sequences, approximately 6% seen once. As to this clonotype: What it binds is unknown.

The clonotype comes from a male patient between 2 and 15 years old who had a stem cell transplant for acute lymphoblastic leukemia, so the T cells may come from the graft donor. The chain uses TRBV6-1 and TRBJ2-4; D gene uncertain. The sequencing used PBMCs, mostly from graft donor cells, collected 360 days after TCRalphabeta/CD19-depleted stem cell transplant. CDR3 DNA: TGTGCCAGCAGTGACAAGAAAAACATTCAGTACTTC. It yields the protein CASSDKKNIQYF.